The 17 T cell receptor beta chains reported below all come from one sample, sequenced in a study of cytomegalovirus exposure and HLA in healthy donors. Both 60 Vbeta primers and 13 Jbeta primers went into the PCR. Data came from immunoSEQ multiplex PCR; TCRdb stores just in-frame clones and leaves some out. The sample shows around 110,000 clones, approximately 72% of them seen only once. The sample consisted of PBMCs. The receptors come from a man aged 18 to 35 in good health and CMV-seronegative.

V and J are TRBV29-1 and TRBJ2-7, with a possible D match to TRBD1 (5 bases). Germline V gene lookup returns CDR1 SQVTM and CDR2 ANQGSEA. Trimming took 4 bases from V and 5 from J, leaving 15 bases between them. This CDR3 has 13 amino acids. The CDR3 protein is CSVVRQGRDEQYF. As DNA, the CDR3 is TGCAGCGTTGTGCGGCAGGGTAGGGACGAGCAGTACTTC.

This clone came up a few times. The genes are TRBV4-1 and TRBJ1-1, with D possibly matching TRBD1 (6 bases). V lost 5 bases, J lost 4 bases, and 17 bases lay in between. Per the germline V gene, CDR1 is MGHRA and CDR2 is YSYEKL. CDR3 size: 15 residues. The CDR3 region is CASSETGTRRTEAFF. For the CDR3, the DNA is TGCGCCAGCAGCGAAACCGGGACAAGGCGCACTGAAGCTTTCTTT.

The chain has TRBV28 and TRBJ2-3, with 7 bases lining up with TRBD1. CDR1 and CDR2 from the germline V gene are MDHEN and SYDVKM. The CDR3 sequence is 17 residues long. Germline trimming cut 6 bases from V and 3 bases from J; bases unmatched to any gene: 15. CDR3 nucleotides: TGTGCCAGCAGCCGACAAACCGGGACAGCGGCAACAGATACGCAGTATTTT. Its protein product is CASSRQTGTAATDTQYF. Full variable domain (outside the CDR3, taken from reference TRBV28 and TRBJ2-3): DVKVTQSSRYLVKRTGEKVFLECVQDMDHENMFWYRQDPGLGLRLIYFSYDVKMKEKGDIPEGYSVSREKKERFSLILESASTNQTSMYLCASSRQTGTAATDTQYFGPGTRLTVL.

The CDR3 DNA reads as TGTGCCAGCAGTTCGGCGGGAGCGGGGAGCACAGATACGCAGTATTTT. This codes for CASSSAGAGSTDTQYF. The J gene is TRBJ2-3, the V gene TRBV4-2; 7 bases map to TRBD2. CDR1 LGHNA and CDR2 YNFKEQ come from the germline V gene. V lost 6 bases and J lost 0; bases outside the gene matches: 9. CDR3 size: 16 residues.

This clone was seen only a few times. One end of the junction fails to match germline, which may point to a read error. This sequence joins TRBV25-1 and TRBJ2-1, with 7 bases identical to TRBD1. The germline CDR1 and CDR2 sequences are MGHDK and SYGVNS. CDR3 size: 15 residues. The CDR3 region is CPSSDTGVSYNEQFF. The CDR3 bases are TGTCCCAGCAGTGACACAGGGGTCTCCTACAATGAGCAGTTCTTC.

This clone came up once. The chain uses TRBV25-1 and TRBJ2-7; TRBD1 matches at 8 bases. After removal of 6 bases from V and 0 bases from J, the junction contained 7 bases not matched to a gene. Germline V gene lookup returns CDR1 MGHDK and CDR2 SYGVNS. The CDR3 consists of 15 residues. The CDR3 protein is CASSPGQASSYEQYF. The CDR3, as DNA: TGTGCCAGCAGCCCGGGACAGGCGAGCTCCTACGAGCAGTACTTC.

This sequence joins TRBV27 and TRBJ2-7; 9 positions agree with TRBD2. Germline assignment: CDR1 MNHEY and CDR2 SMNVEV (reference sequence). Trimming at V came to 1 base and at J to 4 bases, leaving 8 bases not matched to a gene. The CDR3 is 16 amino acids. The CDR3 reads CASSLWAGTSLYEQYF. In DNA, the CDR3 is TGTGCCAGCAGTTTATGGGCCGGGACTAGCTTGTACGAGCAGTACTTC.

CDR3: CASSPRRGTVNTEAFF. The CDR3 region has the DNA TGTGCCAGCAGCCCAAGACGCGGGACAGTGAACACTGAAGCTTTCTTT. The chain has TRBV7-2 and TRBJ1-1, with 7 bases identical to TRBD1. This CDR3 has 16 amino acids. With 5 bases clipped from V and 0 bases from J, the junction kept 9 bases outside the gene matches. The germline gives CDR1 SGHTA, CDR2 FQGNSA.

The genes are TRBV6-1 and TRBJ2-2; 11 bases agree with TRBD2. Trimming cost V 4 bases and J 7 bases; bases outside gene matches: 2. This CDR3 contains 14 residues. Germline V gene sequence: CDR1 MNHNS, CDR2 SASEGT. The CDR3 nucleotides read TGTGCCAGCAGTGGAGGGACTAGCGGCGGGGAGCTGTTTTTT. Residues: CASSGGTSGGELFF.

This clone was seen a handful of times. The chain has TRBV7-9 and TRBJ2-1; 8 bases match TRBD2. Germline V gives CDR1 SEHNR, CDR2 FQNEAQ (reference sequence). CDR3 length: 16 residues. After removal of 2 bases from V and 1 base from J, the junction contained 4 bases not matched to a gene. The CDR3 DNA follows: TGTGCCAGCAGCTTACGACTAGCGAGATCCTACAATGAGCAGTTCTTC. It encodes CASSLRLARSYNEQFF.

This clone has just a few counts. The V gene is TRBV6-6, the J gene TRBJ2-2, with TRBD1 as a possible D gene (7 bases). This CDR3 has 15 residues. The V end lost 10 bases, the J end lost 2 bases, and 17 bases lay between the germline ends. The germline gives CDR1 MNHNY, CDR2 SVGAGI (reference sequence). CDR3 DNA sequence: TGTGCCACCAACAACAGGGGACTTAACACCGGGGAGCTGTTTTTT. It specifies CATNNRGLNTGELFF.

The V and J genes are TRBV7-2 and TRBJ1-4, with 7 nucleotides matching TRBD1. Germline V gene sequence: CDR1 SGHTA, CDR2 FQGNSA. This CDR3 region has 14 residues. Trimming took 4 bases from V and 8 from J; bases not matched to a gene: 7. The CDR3 nucleotides are TGTGCCAGCAGCTCGGGGACAGTCAGGGAAAAACTGTTTTTT. Amino acids: CASSSGTVREKLFF.

The chain joins TRBV10-3 to TRBJ2-1; 7 bases map to TRBD2. With 2 bases clipped from V and 14 bases from J, the junction kept 9 bases outside the gene matches. The CDR3 length is 13 residues. Per germline, CDR1 ENHRY and CDR2 SYGVKD. The CDR3 nucleotides are TGTGCCATCAGTGAGCTTGGGGGGGTCCACGAGTTCTTC. Its protein is CAISELGGVHEFF.

The CDR3 loop is CASSPDRGAHEQYF. The CDR3 nucleotides read TGTGCCAGCAGCCCTGACAGGGGCGCCCACGAGCAGTACTTC. The V gene is TRBV5-4, the J gene TRBJ2-7, with 8 bases fitting TRBD1. There are 14 residues in the CDR3. V shed 4 bases, J shed 5 bases, and the junction held 8 bases outside the gene matches. CDR1 and CDR2 from the germline V gene are SGHNT and YYREEE (reference sequence).

This sequence joins TRBV9 and TRBJ1-2; 10 nucleotides match TRBD1. The germline V gene encodes CDR1 SGDLS and CDR2 YYNGEE. V shed 0 bases, J shed 9 bases, and the junction held 5 bases outside the gene matches. The CDR3 runs 14 residues. CDR3 protein: CASSVDRDRGSYTF. The DNA of the CDR3 is TGTGCCAGCAGCGTAGACCGGGACAGGGGTAGCTACACCTTC.

The chain recombines TRBV27 with TRBJ2-7, with 7 positions matching TRBD1. Germline CDR1 reads MNHEY; CDR2 reads SMNVEV (reference sequence). V was clipped by 1 base and J by 1 base; unmatched bases: 7. CDR3 length: 16 amino acids. The CDR3 is CASSLFVGTASYEQYF. DNA of the CDR3: TGTGCCAGCAGTTTATTTGTGGGGACAGCATCCTACGAGCAGTACTTC.

CDR3 sequence (DNA): TGTGCCAGCAGCCTAAGGACTAGCGCCGGGGAGCTGTTTTTT. Its protein is CASSLRTSAGELFF. The rearrangement links TRBV14 to TRBJ2-2; 9 nucleotides agree with TRBD2. The CDR3 is made up of 14 amino acids. Per germline, CDR1 SGHDN and CDR2 FVKESK. The junction had 3 bases not matched to a gene; V was cut back by 4 bases and J by 6 bases.